The T cell receptor beta chain under discussion was sequenced for a study of blood T cell repertoires in COVID-19. The assay was immunoSEQ multiplex PCR, and TCRdb's table has in-frame clones only and misses some. The sample has hundreds of thousands of clones, about four fifths seen once. Exposed enrollees had met someone with a PCR-confirmed or clinician-diagnosed COVID-19 case at some point within the 2 weeks before study entry. Germline V gene data show CDR1 as LNHDA and CDR2 as SQIVND (reference sequence). The V segment lost 9 bases and the J segment 8 bases; nucleotides outside the gene matches: 7. The CDR3 sequence is 12 residues long.

The sample comprised PBMCs or T cells enriched from blood (not recorded which). V is TRBV19 and J is TRBJ1-5; 7 bases are shared with TRBD1. This clonotype was obtained from a woman aged 40 to 50 who had been exposed to COVID-19. The CDR3: CASKDRVKPQHF. Written as DNA, the CDR3 is TGTGCCAGCAAAGACAGGGTCAAGCCCCAGCATTTT.